A selection of T cell receptor beta chains follows, all from one sample in a study of shared clonotypes between healthy human individuals. Produced via immunoSEQ multiplex PCR; TCRdb's table is partial and in-frame only. The sample comprises some 580,000 clones, about 98% of which are singletons, and 0.3% rests with the top ten. The sample was naive CD8+ T cells sorted from blood. These receptors were taken from a man under 40 in good health. CDR3s include the opening cysteine and the closing phenylalanine or tryptophan. The order of the fields is J gene, clone size, V gene, CDR3 protein. Size is stated for part of the rows, as once, few or many counts, or as a class when the clone is expanded.

>TRBJ1-2|-|TRBV21-1
CASSAPIPRVAGRSGYTF
>TRBJ2-1|once|TRBV10-2
CASSELAGGYNEQFF
>TRBJ2-7|-|TRBV7-9
CASSSTASRVSYEQYF
>TRBJ1-2|-|TRBV18
CASSPLEIDNYGYTF
>TRBJ2-3|-|TRBV7-9
CASSFPGGTDTQYF
>TRBJ2-5|-|TRBV9
CASSLEDRGRETQYF
>TRBJ2-4|-|TRBV27
CASSSSTSGSSGDF
>TRBJ2-2|-|TRBV28
CASSFRVGELFF
>TRBJ2-7|-|TRBV11-2
CASSLGTGNYEQYF
>TRBJ1-1|-|TRBV9
CASTHLGRGSKNTEAFF
>TRBJ1-1|-|TRBV13
CASSPRKQGDPRTEAFF
>TRBJ1-1|-|TRBV15
CATSRGTGVLTEAFF
>TRBJ1-5|-|TRBV15
CATSHRGLGQPQHF
>TRBJ2-7|once|TRBV5-1
CASSSPSSGRGYEQYF
>TRBJ2-2|-|TRBV7-8
CASSLAGNTGELFF
>TRBJ2-7|-|TRBV4-1
CASRYQDRQGSYEQYF
>TRBJ2-7|-|TRBV7-9
CASSSQRMEQYF
>TRBJ2-7|-|TRBV10-2
CASSPIPYEQYF
>TRBJ2-1|-|TRBV6-1
CAMQAQGIYNEQFF
>TRBJ2-3|-|TRBV27
CASSFLAGSTDTQYF
>TRBJ2-4|-|TRBV27
CATTGGSIQYF
>TRBJ2-7|-|TRBV2
CASVGRSYEQYF
>TRBJ1-5|-|TRBV21-1
CASSFQRGGQPQHF
>TRBJ2-7|-|TRBV14
CASSPETYRVYEQYF
>TRBJ2-7|-|TRBV28
CASSSGPRGAREQYF
>TRBJ2-5|-|TRBV10-3
CAIRDPVLAGGMVETQYF
>TRBJ2-7|once|TRBV27
CASSPRTAPEQYF
>TRBJ2-7|-|TRBV28
CASSFRGVLQGEQYF
>TRBJ2-1|-|TRBV9
CASGKPNEQFF